This TCR beta chain is drawn from a study of blood T cell repertoires in COVID-19. Study details: There were acute and convalescent COVID-19 samples, and they came from the United States, Italy and Spain. Sample material is recorded as cDNA or gDNA derived from T cells, B-cell-depleted T cells, or PBMCs.

The CDR3 length is 13 residues. Trimming shortened V by 4 bases and J by 2 bases, and 7 bases separated the two germline ends. CDR1 and CDR2 from the germline V gene are SGHTA and FQGNSA. As originally analysed: Reference gene primer amplification in the assay estimated nucleated cell counts. The repertoire was sequenced with immunoSEQ multiplex PCR; TCRdb's copy has only in-frame clones and lacks some. V and J calls and clone size follow that table, whereas D and trimming were derived from the DNA. Of over 200,000 clones listed, around 83% were seen once; the top ten hold approximately 2.3%. The sequencing input was peripheral blood. The receptor comes from a middle-aged man who had recovered from COVID-19. The chain links TRBV7-2 to TRBJ2-3, with D uncertain. As DNA, the CDR3 is TGTGCCAGCAGCTCCACTGACACAGATACGCAGTATTTT. This gives the protein CASSSTDTDTQYF.